These 3 T cell receptor beta chains originate from one sample sequenced in a study of blood T cell repertoires in COVID-19. Libraries were prepared by immunoSEQ multiplex PCR; TCRdb keeps only in-frame clonotypes and omits some of them. In the table there are about 430,000 clones, 70% to 90% of which are singletons. Specimen: peripheral blood. These receptors originate from a man aged 18-30 years with COVID-19, enrolled during active disease.

This sequence joins TRBV27 and TRBJ2-7, with a possible D match to TRBD2 (6 bases). CDR1 is MNHEY and CDR2 is SMNVEV in the germline V gene (reference sequence). The CDR3 runs to 14 residues. The V end lost 5 bases, the J end lost 4 bases, and 15 bases lay between the germline ends. DNA for the CDR3: TGTGCCAGCAGTATACATGACGGACTATACGAGCAGTACTTC. This encodes CASSIHDGLYEQYF.

J is TRBJ2-1 and V is TRBV29-1, with 16 bases aligning to TRBD2. The CDR3 totals 17 residues. CDR1 and CDR2 (germline): SQVTM, ANQGSEA. V shed 6 bases, J shed 10 bases, and the junction held 15 bases outside the gene matches. In nucleotides, the CDR3 is TGCAGCGTAGCGACAGGGGGACTAGCGGGAGGGCCGGGAGAGCAGTTCTTC. Translation: CSVATGGLAGGPGEQFF.

The chain couples TRBV7-9 to TRBJ1-1; D is ambiguous. Looked up from germline, CDR1 is SEHNR and CDR2 is FQNEAQ (reference sequence). The CDR3 totals 11 residues. The germline V and J ends were trimmed by 2 bases and 4 bases, with 2 bases remaining between them. CDR3 DNA sequence: TGTGCCAGCAGCTTACTCACTGAAGCTTTCTTT. Its translation: CASSLLTEAFF.